The 2 T cell receptor beta chains given below trace back to one sample, sequenced in a study of T cells in Graves' hyperthyroidism and ophthalmopathy. Amplification of TCR beta CDR3 regions used RNA as the template. With the HTBI primer set, the TCR CDR3 went through a first round of RT-PCR. TCRdb reanalysed the multiplex PCR reads using MiXCR and keeps one entry per CDR3 protein. The table includes about 400,000 distinct CDR3 sequences, 13% detected once. Sequenced sample: blood. These receptors were collected from a woman younger than 30 with Graves' hyperthyroidism.

This clonotype showed up just a few times. The gene calls are TRBV29-1 and TRBJ2-1, with D perhaps TRBD2 (6 bases). V lost 1 base, J lost 9 bases, and 13 bases lay in between. This CDR3 region has 13 residues. The germline V gene has CDR1 SQVTM and CDR2 ANQGSEA. Here the CDR3 DNA reads TGCAGCGTTGAAGGAGGGCGGGGCGGTGAGCAGTTCTTC. This translates into CSVEGGRGGEQFF.

Only a few counts were recorded for this clonotype. This chain connects TRBV6-1 to TRBJ2-4, with a weak D call TRBD1 (5 bases). This CDR3 is 15 amino acids long. V was cut by 0 bases and J by 5 bases, with 11 bases left in between. Per germline, CDR1 MNHNS and CDR2 SASEGT. CDR3 in DNA: TGTGCCAGCAGTGAAGCGTGGGGCCTTCAAAACATTCAGTACTTC. It yields the protein CASSEAWGLQNIQYF.